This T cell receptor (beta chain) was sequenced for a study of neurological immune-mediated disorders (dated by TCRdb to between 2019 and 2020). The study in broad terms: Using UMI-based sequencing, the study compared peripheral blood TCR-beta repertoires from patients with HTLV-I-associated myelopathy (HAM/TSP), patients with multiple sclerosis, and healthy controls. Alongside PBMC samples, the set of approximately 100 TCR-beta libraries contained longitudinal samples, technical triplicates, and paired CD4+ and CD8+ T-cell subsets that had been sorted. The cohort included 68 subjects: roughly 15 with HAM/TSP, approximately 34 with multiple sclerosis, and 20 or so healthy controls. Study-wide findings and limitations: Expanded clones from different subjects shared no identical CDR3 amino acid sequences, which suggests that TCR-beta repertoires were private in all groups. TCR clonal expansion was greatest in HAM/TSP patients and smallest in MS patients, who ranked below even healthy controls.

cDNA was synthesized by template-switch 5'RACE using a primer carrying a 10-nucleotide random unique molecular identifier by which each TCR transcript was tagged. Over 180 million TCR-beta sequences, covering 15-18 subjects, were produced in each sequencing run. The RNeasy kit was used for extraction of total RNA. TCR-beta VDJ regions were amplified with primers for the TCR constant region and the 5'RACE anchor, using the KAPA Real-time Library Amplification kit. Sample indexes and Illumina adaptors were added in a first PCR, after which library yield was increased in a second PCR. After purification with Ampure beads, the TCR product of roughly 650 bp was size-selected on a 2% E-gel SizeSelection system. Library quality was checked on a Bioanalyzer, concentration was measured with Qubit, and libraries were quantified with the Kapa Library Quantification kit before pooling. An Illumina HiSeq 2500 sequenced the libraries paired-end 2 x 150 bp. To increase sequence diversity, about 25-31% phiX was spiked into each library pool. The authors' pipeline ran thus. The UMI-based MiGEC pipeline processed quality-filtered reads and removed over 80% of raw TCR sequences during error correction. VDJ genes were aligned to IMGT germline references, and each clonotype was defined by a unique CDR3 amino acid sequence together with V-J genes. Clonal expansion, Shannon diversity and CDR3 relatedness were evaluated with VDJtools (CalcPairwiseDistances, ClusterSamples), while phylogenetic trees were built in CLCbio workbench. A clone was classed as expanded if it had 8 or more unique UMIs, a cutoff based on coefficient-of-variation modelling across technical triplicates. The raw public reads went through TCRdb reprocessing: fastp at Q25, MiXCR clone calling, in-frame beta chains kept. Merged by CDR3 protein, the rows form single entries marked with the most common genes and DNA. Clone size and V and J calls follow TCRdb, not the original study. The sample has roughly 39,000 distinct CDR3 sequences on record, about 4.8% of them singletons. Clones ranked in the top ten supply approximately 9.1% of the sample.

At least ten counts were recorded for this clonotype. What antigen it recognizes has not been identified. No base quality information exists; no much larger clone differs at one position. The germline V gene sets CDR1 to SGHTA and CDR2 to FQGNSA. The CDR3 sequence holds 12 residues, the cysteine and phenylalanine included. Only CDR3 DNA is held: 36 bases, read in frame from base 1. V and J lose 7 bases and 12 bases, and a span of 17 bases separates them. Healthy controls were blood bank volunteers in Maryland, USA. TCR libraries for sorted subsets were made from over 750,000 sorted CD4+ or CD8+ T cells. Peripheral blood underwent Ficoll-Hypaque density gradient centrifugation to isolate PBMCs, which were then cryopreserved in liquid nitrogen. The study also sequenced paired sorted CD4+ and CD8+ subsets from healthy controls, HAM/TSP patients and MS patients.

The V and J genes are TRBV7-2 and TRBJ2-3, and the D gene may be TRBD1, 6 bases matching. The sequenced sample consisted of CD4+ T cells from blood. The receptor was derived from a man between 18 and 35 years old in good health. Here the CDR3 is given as CASTQPGHSQYF. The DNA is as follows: TGTGCCAGCACCCAACCGGGACACTCACAGTATTTT.